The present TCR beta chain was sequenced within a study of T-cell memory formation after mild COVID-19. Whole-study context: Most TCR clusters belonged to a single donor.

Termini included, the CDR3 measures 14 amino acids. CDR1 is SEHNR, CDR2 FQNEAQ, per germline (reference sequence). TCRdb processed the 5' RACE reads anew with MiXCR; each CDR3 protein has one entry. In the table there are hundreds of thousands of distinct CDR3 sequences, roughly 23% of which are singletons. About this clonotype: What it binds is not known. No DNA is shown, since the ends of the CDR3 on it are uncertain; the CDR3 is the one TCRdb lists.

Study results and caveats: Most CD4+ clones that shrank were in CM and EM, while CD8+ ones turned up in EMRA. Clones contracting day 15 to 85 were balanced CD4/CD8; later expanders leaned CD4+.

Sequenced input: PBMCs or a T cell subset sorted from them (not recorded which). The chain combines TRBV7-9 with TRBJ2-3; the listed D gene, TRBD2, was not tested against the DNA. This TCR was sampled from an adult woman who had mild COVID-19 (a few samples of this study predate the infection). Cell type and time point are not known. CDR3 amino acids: CASILEDSTDTQYF.